Below are 10 T cell receptor beta chains sequenced from a single sample in a study of regulatory T cells in long-lasting Graves disease. Time point here: newly diagnosed GD, antithyroid drugs for less than 3 months. Extracted PBMC RNA gave rise to the TCR library. Both iRepertoire HTBI primers and Arm-PCR of CDR3 regions were used to build the TCR beta libraries. TCRdb passed the multiplex PCR reads through MiXCR, listing each CDR3 protein once. The data show just over 600,000 distinct CDR3 sequences, 15% to 20% seen once. This sample also belongs to another study, concerning T cells in Graves' hyperthyroidism and ophthalmopathy.

This sample comprised peripheral blood mononuclear cells (PBMCs), obtained at new diagnosis, from a patient treated with antithyroid drugs. These receptors came from a woman in her thirties with Graves disease.

This clonotype was counted a few times. The CDR3 DNA reads TGTGCCATCAGTGAGTCGGGCACAGATACGCAGTATTTT. This encodes CAISESGTDTQYF. The chain is built from TRBV10-3 and TRBJ2-3; the D is unclear. V was shortened by 0 bases and J by 1 base, with 2 bases between the two germline ends. Germline V gene lookup returns CDR1 ENHRY and CDR2 SYGVKD. This CDR3 spans 13 amino acids.

This clonotype has more than one count but fewer than ten. The chain employs TRBV7-6 and TRBJ2-2; 9 bases match TRBD2. The V and J ends lost 2 bases and 1 base, in that order; junction bases with no gene match: 2. Germline values: CDR1 SGHVS, CDR2 FNYEAQ. This CDR3 region has 16 residues. The CDR3 bases are TGTGCCAGCAGCTTAATGACTAGCGGGAACACCGGGGAGCTGTTTTTT. Translating gives CASSLMTSGNTGELFF. Using reference TRBV7-6 and TRBJ2-2 for the parts outside the CDR3, the full variable domain is GAGVSQSPRYKVTKRGQDVALRCDPISGHVSLYWYRQALGQGPEFLTYFNYEAQQDKSGLPNDRFSAERPEGSISTLTIQRTEQRDSAMYRCASSLMTSGNTGELFFGEGSRLTVL.

In this sample, this clonotype turned up many times. This chain connects TRBV28 to TRBJ1-2; TRBD1 agrees at 10 bases. With V trimmed by 5 bases and J by 5 bases, 8 bases remained unmatched. In germline, CDR1 is MDHEN, CDR2 SYDVKM. CDR3 length: 15 amino acids. CDR3 DNA sequence: TGTGCCAGCAGTCTTACACCGGGACAGGGGTATGGCTACACCTTC. Amino acid sequence: CASSLTPGQGYGYTF.

The chain combines TRBV25-1 with TRBJ1-1; 7 bases align to TRBD1. In germline, CDR1 is MGHDK, CDR2 SYGVNS. This CDR3 region has 15 residues. The V segment lost 2 bases and the J segment 2 bases; nucleotides outside the gene matches: 5. DNA for the CDR3: TGTGCCAGCAGTGAAATCGACAGGGAAAACACTGAAGCTTTCTTT. Amino acid sequence: CASSEIDRENTEAFF.

V and J are TRBV15 and TRBJ1-5, with D possibly being TRBD1 (5 bases). V was pared by 4 bases and J by 4 bases, with 14 bases between. Per the germline V gene, CDR1 is LNHNV and CDR2 is YYDKDF (reference sequence). This CDR3 is built from 15 residues. In DNA, the CDR3 is TGTGCCACCAGCACCTTGGGGGGGGGTAATCAGCCCCAGCATTTT. It encodes CATSTLGGGNQPQHF.

This clonotype was counted many times. The V gene is TRBV2, the J gene TRBJ2-5, with a tentative D call TRBD2 (6 bases). There are 16 residues in the CDR3. Germline V gene sequence: CDR1 SNHLY, CDR2 FYNNEI. The V and J ends lost 2 bases and 2 bases respectively, with 15 bases between them. The CDR3 DNA follows: TGTGCCAGCAGTGAAAGTGTTGGTAGCGGACAAGAGACCCAGTACTTC. Encoded protein: CASSESVGSGQETQYF.

This clonotype was counted at least ten times. One end of the junction is discordant with germline, which a read error may explain. This chain connects TRBV27 to TRBJ2-3; no clear D. The CDR3 has 17 amino acids. The V gene's germline CDR1 is MNHEY and CDR2 SMNVEV (reference sequence). The CDR3 nucleotides read TGCGCCAGCAGTCCGCACTTTTGGTCGTCTAGCACAGATACGCAGTATTTT. Translated, it gives CASSPHFWSSSTDTQYF.

This clonotype was observed at least ten times. The chain carries TRBV2 and TRBJ1-4; D call uncertain. Germline V lookup: CDR1 SNHLY, CDR2 FYNNEI. Trimming took off 8 bases at V and 4 bases at J, with 14 bases between the two ends. CDR3 size: 14 residues. CDR3 amino acids: CASRRRLGNEKLFF. CDR3 bases: TGTGCCAGCCGTCGGCGATTGGGTAATGAAAAACTGTTTTTT.

This clonotype was seen a handful of times. The chain carries TRBV19 and TRBJ2-1, with 9 bases that match TRBD1. CDR3 length: 15 residues. Germline CDR1 is LNHDA and CDR2 is SQIVND (reference sequence). The V segment lost 3 bases and the J segment 4 bases; nucleotides outside the gene matches: 4. This chain's CDR3 is CASSIGDRVYNEQFF. The DNA for the CDR3 is TGTGCCAGTAGTATCGGGGACAGGGTTTACAATGAGCAGTTCTTC.

This clonotype was counted between two and nine times. The chain uses TRBV5-1 and TRBJ2-3, with 7 nucleotides matching TRBD1. Germline values: CDR1 SGHRS, CDR2 YFSETQ. V lost 0 bases to trimming and J lost 2 bases; unmatched junction nucleotides: 3. This CDR3 comprises 15 residues. In DNA, the CDR3 is TGCGCCAGCAGCTTGGGGGGACAGTACACAGATACGCAGTATTTT. This codes for CASSLGGQYTDTQYF.